This is a list of T cell receptor beta chains from one sample in a study of shared clonotypes between healthy human individuals. Clones were read by immunoSEQ multiplex PCR, and TCRdb kept only the in-frame ones, dropping some. Altogether hundreds of thousands of clones are present, roughly 80% being singletons, with the ten largest covering around 13%. The material sequenced was PBMCs. The receptors stem from a woman aged 40 to 50 in good health. Some clones in this sample may be carry-over from other donors' samples. Each CDR3 is given with its conserved first and last residue. D genes are given only for firm matches. The size field is filled for only some rows; it gives once, few, many or a size class.

J gene: TRBJ1-2; clone size: few; D gene: .; V gene: TRBV4-1; CDR3 protein: CASSQPQTGSYNYGYTF; CDR3 DNA: TGCGCCAGCAGCCAGCCCCAAACAGGAAGCTACAACTATGGCTACACCTTC
J gene: TRBJ2-3; clone size: .; D gene: TRBD1; V gene: TRBV7-8; CDR3 protein: CTTVPGQGKDTQYF; CDR3 DNA: TGTACCACCGTGCCGGGACAGGGGAAAGATACGCAGTATTTT
J gene: TRBJ2-7; clone size: .; D gene: .; V gene: TRBV9; CDR3 protein: CASSVDRDEQYF; CDR3 DNA: TGTGCCAGCAGCGTTGACCGGGACGAGCAGTACTTC
J gene: TRBJ1-4; clone size: .; D gene: .; V gene: TRBV27; CDR3 protein: CASSSPRGGRANEKLFF; CDR3 DNA: TGTGCCAGCAGTTCCCCCCGGGGGGGACGGGCTAATGAAAAACTGTTTTTT
J gene: TRBJ2-7; clone size: .; D gene: TRBD2; V gene: TRBV6-5; CDR3 protein: CASSYRREGVYEQYF; CDR3 DNA: TGTGCCAGCAGTTACCGGCGGGAGGGGGTCTACGAGCAGTACTTC
J gene: TRBJ1-2; clone size: .; D gene: TRBD1; V gene: TRBV4-3; CDR3 protein: CASSQVGTAILLGGYTF; CDR3 DNA: TGCGCCAGCAGCCAAGTTGGGACAGCCATCCTATTGGGTGGCTACACCTTC
J gene: TRBJ2-7; clone size: .; D gene: TRBD2; V gene: TRBV7-3; CDR3 protein: CASSLTASGSSIYEQYF; CDR3 DNA: TGTGCCAGCAGCTTAACGGCTAGCGGGAGCTCCATCTACGAGCAGTACTTC
J gene: TRBJ2-7; clone size: .; D gene: TRBD2; V gene: TRBV6-1; CDR3 protein: CASSVLAGGAPYEQYF; CDR3 DNA: TGTGCCAGCAGTGTACTAGCGGGAGGGGCCCCCTACGAGCAGTACTTC
J gene: TRBJ1-2; clone size: .; D gene: .; V gene: TRBV30; CDR3 protein: CAWENYGYTF; CDR3 DNA: TGTGCCTGGGAAAACTATGGCTACACCTTC
J gene: TRBJ2-7; clone size: few; D gene: TRBD1; V gene: TRBV2; CDR3 protein: CASMDRGLEQYF; CDR3 DNA: TGTGCCAGCATGGACAGGGGGCTCGAGCAGTACTTC
J gene: TRBJ2-2; clone size: once; D gene: .; V gene: TRBV18; CDR3 protein: CASSENSVYTGELFF; CDR3 DNA: TGTGCCAGCTCGGAAAACAGCGTCTACACCGGGGAGCTGTTTTTT
J gene: TRBJ1-5; clone size: .; D gene: .; V gene: TRBV19; CDR3 protein: CASRGAEQPQHF; CDR3 DNA: TGTGCCAGCAGAGGGGCGGAGCAGCCCCAGCATTTT
J gene: TRBJ1-6; clone size: .; D gene: .; V gene: TRBV11-2; CDR3 protein: CASSFQGGNSPLHF; CDR3 DNA: TGTGCCAGCAGCTTCCAGGGTGGTAATTCACCCCTCCACTTT
J gene: TRBJ2-7; clone size: .; D gene: TRBD1; V gene: TRBV7-2; CDR3 protein: CASSFPDRGRGEQYF; CDR3 DNA: TGTGCCAGCAGCTTCCCTGACAGGGGCCGGGGCGAGCAGTACTTC
J gene: TRBJ2-7; clone size: .; D gene: TRBD2; V gene: TRBV7-3; CDR3 protein: CASSLELAGVSSEQYF; CDR3 DNA: TGTGCCAGCAGCTTAGAACTAGCGGGCGTTTCCAGCGAGCAGTACTTC
J gene: TRBJ2-7; clone size: .; D gene: TRBD2; V gene: TRBV6-1; CDR3 protein: CASSEAPGLAAREQYF; CDR3 DNA: TGTGCCAGCAGTGAAGCGCCGGGACTAGCGGCGCGCGAGCAGTACTTC